The clone carrying this T cell receptor (beta chain) showed up just a few times. Its matching antigen is unknown. From the 5' RACE reads, TCRdb called clonotypes with MiXCR, one entry per CDR3 protein. The sample includes roughly 380,000 distinct CDR3 sequences, 25% to 30% of them seen just once. Germline CDR1 LGHDT, CDR2 YNNKEL (reference sequence). J lost 10 bases, V lost 0 bases, and 3 bases had no gene match. The CDR3 extends over 13 amino acids. This sample is drawn from a study of T-cell memory formation after mild COVID-19. Study summary: TCR clustering was largely donor specific.

General observations from the study: Contracting CD4+ clones sat mainly in CM and EM; CD8+ in EMRA.

The sample was PBMCs or a T cell subset sorted from them (not recorded which). This sequence joins TRBV3-1 and TRBJ1-1; 9 bases line up with TRBD1. This TCR was sampled from an adult woman who had mild COVID-19 (a few samples of this study predate the infection). Cell type and time point are not known. The CDR3 DNA follows: TGTGCCAGCAGCCAAGATGACAGGGGGGCAGCTTTCTTT. Protein: CASSQDDRGAAFF.